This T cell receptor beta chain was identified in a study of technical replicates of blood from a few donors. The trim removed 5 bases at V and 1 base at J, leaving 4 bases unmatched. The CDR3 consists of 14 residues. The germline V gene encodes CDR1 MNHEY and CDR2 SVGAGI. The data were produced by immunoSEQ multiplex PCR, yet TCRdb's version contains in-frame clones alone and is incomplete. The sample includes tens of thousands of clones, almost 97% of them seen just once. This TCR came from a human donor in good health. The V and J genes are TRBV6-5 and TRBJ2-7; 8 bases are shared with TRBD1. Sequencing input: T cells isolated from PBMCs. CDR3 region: CASSKGQGSYEQYF. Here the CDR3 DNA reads TGTGCCAGCAGTAAAGGACAGGGTTCCTACGAGCAGTACTTC.